This T cell receptor beta chain was retrieved from a study of blood T cell repertoires in COVID-19. Study-level background: Samples came from the United States, Italy and Spain, spanning acute and convalescent COVID-19. Nucleic acid was either cDNA or gDNA, and it came from T cells, B-cell-depleted T cells, or PBMCs.

In the original analysis: For nucleated cells, counts were estimated from reference gene primer amplification. Some clones are missing from TCRdb's copy, which holds only in-frame ones; the method was immunoSEQ multiplex PCR. The DNA was the basis for D and trimming; V, J and clone size are from that table. The repertoire consists of some 45,000 clones, with roughly three quarters occurring once and the leading ten covering around 17%. The germline V gene encodes CDR1 SGHVS and CDR2 FQNEAQ. The CDR3 has 14 residues. V shed 5 bases and J shed 3 bases, with 13 bases lying between them. The sequenced sample was peripheral blood. This chain connects TRBV7-8 to TRBJ1-1; D gene unclear. The source is a man between 65 and 85 years old with acute or convalescent COVID-19. This CDR3 is CASSQMIIDTEAFF. For the CDR3, the DNA is TGTGCCAGCAGCCAAATGATAATAGACACTGAAGCTTTCTTT.